The sequence of this T cell receptor (beta chain) was determined in a study of blood T cell repertoires in COVID-19. In germline, CDR1 is WSHSY, CDR2 SAAADI. Trimming removed 3 bases from V and 1 base from J; junction bases left unmatched: 4. The CDR3 loop spans 17 amino acids. The table came from immunoSEQ multiplex PCR; TCRdb's copy has only in-frame clones and leaves some out. This sample carries roughly 87,000 clones, about 87% of them seen once, and the ten largest clones take approximately 0.5%. This TCR derives from a man in his 60s with acute or convalescent COVID-19. The specimen sequenced was peripheral blood. The chain carries TRBV10-2 and TRBJ2-1; TRBD2 matches at 12 bases. CDR3 sequence: CASSDTSGRWSYNEQFF. CDR3 nucleotide sequence: TGCGCCAGCAGTGATACTAGCGGGAGGTGGTCCTACAATGAGCAGTTCTTC.